Below are 24 T cell receptor beta chains sequenced from a single sample in a study of cytomegalovirus exposure and HLA in healthy donors. The PCR was carried out with 60 Vbeta primers and 13 Jbeta primers. Repertoires were generated with immunoSEQ multiplex PCR, while TCRdb's copy carries only in-frame clones and drops some. The data contain 65,000 to 95,000 clones, 65% to 85% of them singletons. Sequenced material: PBMCs. All receptors come from a man in his sixties or seventies in good health and CMV-seronegative.

The chain joins TRBV5-5 to TRBJ2-3, with TRBD2 as a possible D gene (6 bases). This CDR3 comprises 15 residues. Germline CDR1 and CDR2: SGHKS and YYEKEE (reference sequence). V lost 0 bases to trimming and J lost 8 bases, with 16 bases between them. The CDR3 DNA follows: TGTGCCAGCAGCTTGGAGCGTCAGGGAGGAGGTACGCAGTATTTT. Translation: CASSLERQGGGTQYF.

V and J are TRBV6-1 and TRBJ2-2, with D hard to call. Trimming pared 7 bases from V and 4 bases from J, leaving 13 bases between. This CDR3 region has 14 residues. In germline, CDR1 is MNHNS, CDR2 SASEGT. Written as DNA, the CDR3 is TGTGCCAGCATTCGAAGTTTCGGCACCGGGGAGCTGTTTTTT. Translating gives CASIRSFGTGELFF.

The rearrangement links TRBV29-1 to TRBJ2-3; D perhaps matches TRBD1 (5 bases). With 1 base removed from V and 9 bases from J, the gap between germline ends came to 14 bases. The CDR3 loop spans 13 amino acids. Germline V gives CDR1 SQVTM, CDR2 ANQGSEA. CDR3 sequence: CSVEGDRSPTQYF. In DNA, the CDR3 is TGCAGCGTTGAAGGCGACAGAAGCCCGACGCAGTATTTT.

This rearrangement joins TRBV6-1 to TRBJ2-7; TRBD1 is a possible D gene (6 bases). The V end was cut by 5 bases, the J end by 4 bases, with 12 bases between. From germline, CDR1 is MNHNS and CDR2 SASEGT. The CDR3 consists of 13 residues. The CDR3 reads CASSLQGGYEQYF. CDR3 sequence (DNA): TGTGCCAGCAGTCTTCAAGGGGGATACGAGCAGTACTTC.

The chain recombines TRBV4-1 with TRBJ1-5; D ambiguous. Per germline, CDR1 MGHRA and CDR2 YSYEKL. The CDR3 spans 17 residues. Trimming removed 1 base at V and 6 bases at J, with 19 bases between. CDR3 nucleotide sequence: TGCGCCAGCAGCCAAGTAAATCTAGTCGGCGGAGGTCAGCCCCAGCATTTT. It encodes CASSQVNLVGGGQPQHF.

This clone was counted between two and nine times. The rearrangement joins TRBV14 to TRBJ1-1; D uncertain. Germline CDR1 is SGHDN and CDR2 is FVKESK. V was trimmed by 0 bases and J by 4 bases, leaving 9 bases between them. This CDR3 has 14 residues. CDR3 loop: CASSQDTQTTEAFF. CDR3 DNA: TGTGCCAGCAGCCAAGATACACAGACCACTGAAGCTTTCTTT.

This chain joins TRBV7-9 and TRBJ2-7, with D perhaps matching TRBD2 (5 bases). V lost 8 bases to trimming and J lost 6 bases, with 11 bases between them. CDR1 and CDR2 (germline): SEHNR, FQNEAQ (reference sequence). This CDR3 has 11 amino acids. The CDR3 region has the DNA TGTGCCAGCGGCGGACTGGGCGAGCAGTACTTC. Translated, it gives CASGGLGEQYF.

A note on this clone: The sample holds other DNA sequences that translate to the same CDR3. V usage is TRBV6-5 and J usage is TRBJ1-4; D gene ambiguous. The germline CDR1 and CDR2 sequences are MNHEY and SVGAGI. V shed 5 bases and J shed 5 bases, with 12 bases lying between them. This CDR3 has 14 residues. The CDR3 region has the DNA TGTGCCAGCAGTCCCGTGAGTCCCAATGAAAAACTGTTTTTT. Protein sequence: CASSPVSPNEKLFF.

The V and J genes are TRBV5-1 and TRBJ2-5; 7 bases are a match to TRBD2. The length of the CDR3 is 15 residues. CDR1 and CDR2 from the germline V gene are SGHRS and YFSETQ. Trimming at V came to 4 bases and at J to 2 bases, leaving 8 bases not matched to a gene. DNA of the CDR3: TGCGCCAGCAGCGGGGGGGGAGCCCCACAAGAGACCCAGTACTTC. Its protein product is CASSGGGAPQETQYF.

The gene calls are TRBV7-2 and TRBJ2-1; tentative D call: TRBD2 (6 bases). This CDR3 has 15 amino acids. The ends were cut back, 6 bases at V and 1 base at J, with 13 bases in the middle. Germline lookup yields CDR1 SGHTA and CDR2 FQGNSA. In DNA form, the CDR3 reads TGTGCCAGCAGGAGCGCGGGGATTTCCTACAATGAGCAGTTCTTC. Protein product: CASRSAGISYNEQFF.

The J gene is TRBJ1-1, the V gene TRBV19, with TRBD1 as a possible D gene (6 bases). The germline V gene encodes CDR1 LNHDA and CDR2 SQIVND (reference sequence). The CDR3 spans 13 residues. The V gene lost 7 bases and the J gene lost 4 bases, with 13 bases spanning the gap. The CDR3 spells CASKDNRVTEAFF. In DNA form, the CDR3 reads TGTGCCAGTAAGGACAACAGGGTCACTGAAGCTTTCTTT.

The sample holds one count of this clone. This rearrangement joins TRBV5-8 to TRBJ2-5; weak D call: TRBD1 (7 bases). The germline gives CDR1 SGHTS, CDR2 YDEGEE. V gave up 3 bases and J gave up 7 bases, with 13 bases separating them. The CDR3 has 13 residues. The CDR3 loop is CASSYGQEGTQYF. CDR3 nucleotides: TGTGCCAGCAGCTACGGACAGGAGGGGACCCAGTACTTC.

V usage is TRBV7-2 and J usage is TRBJ2-7; TRBD1 aligns across 8 bases. The CDR3 totals 15 residues. V lost 1 base and J lost 2; bases outside the gene matches: 4. Germline V CDR1 and CDR2: SGHTA, FQGNSA. The CDR3 DNA follows: TGTGCCAGCAGCTTAGGGACAGGGAATCCCTACGAGCAGTACTTC. As protein: CASSLGTGNPYEQYF.

With regard to this clone: The junction departs from the called germline gene at one end, perhaps through a read error. The chain carries TRBV7-9 and TRBJ1-4, with D possibly TRBD1 on 6 matching bases. The CDR3 spans 15 residues. Germline V gene lookup returns CDR1 SEHNR and CDR2 FQNEAQ (reference sequence). The CDR3, as DNA: TGTTCCAGCAGCTTAGATACAGGGACCTCAGAAAAACTGTTTTTT. Its translation: CSSSLDTGTSEKLFF. Together with reference TRBV7-9 and TRBJ1-4, the CDR3 gives the full variable domain: DTGVSQNPRHKITKRGQNVTFRCDPISEHNRLYWYRQTLGQGPEFLTYFQNEAQLEKSRLLSDRFSAERPKGSFSTLEIQRTEQGDSAMYLCSSSLDTGTSEKLFFGSGTQLSVL.

This clone occurred a few times. The genes are TRBV5-6 and TRBJ1-5, with D tentatively TRBD1 (6 bases). This CDR3 spans 14 amino acids. The ends were cut back, 3 bases at V and 2 bases at J, with 9 bases in the middle. Germline V CDR1 and CDR2: SGHDT, YYEEEE. CDR3 residues: CASSYRTGNQPQHF. The CDR3 DNA is TGTGCCAGCAGCTACCGGACAGGCAATCAGCCCCAGCATTTT.

This clone was recorded a few times. The chain employs TRBV2 and TRBJ2-1, with TRBD2 identical over 13 bases. This CDR3 comprises 17 residues. The J segment lost 4 bases and the V segment lost 8 bases, leaving 11 bases of the junction unmatched. Germline assignment: CDR1 SNHLY and CDR2 FYNNEI. CDR3 bases: TGTGCCAGCGGCACCGAAACTAGCGGGAGGGTTTACAATGAGCAGTTCTTC. Translating gives CASGTETSGRVYNEQFF.

The chain uses TRBV7-2 and TRBJ2-3, with D possibly TRBD1 on 6 matching bases. Trimming stripped 1 base from V and 2 bases from J, with 13 bases between. Germline V gene data show CDR1 as SGHTA and CDR2 as FQGNSA. This CDR3 has 16 amino acids. The CDR3 DNA is TGTGCCAGCAGCTTAGAGGGGGTTATCCCCACAGATACGCAGTATTTT. It specifies CASSLEGVIPTDTQYF.

J is TRBJ2-2 and V is TRBV30; D gene uncertain. This CDR3 contains 15 residues. V dropped 0 bases and J dropped 0 bases, with 8 bases sitting between them. The germline V gene encodes CDR1 GTSNPN and CDR2 SVGIG (reference sequence). The CDR3 region is CAWSVGGTNTGELFF. DNA of the CDR3: TGTGCCTGGAGTGTTGGCGGTACGAACACCGGGGAGCTGTTTTTT. Supplemented by reference TRBV30 and TRBJ2-2, the full variable domain reads SQTIHQWPATLVQPVGSPLSLECTVEGTSNPNLYWYRQAAGRGLQLLFYSVGIGQISSEVPQNLSASRPQDRQFILSSKKLLLSDSGFYLCAWSVGGTNTGELFFGEGSRLTVL.

This chain connects TRBV5-6 to TRBJ1-3, with TRBD1 as a possible D gene (5 bases). The CDR3 contains 17 residues. Germline CDR1 reads SGHDT; CDR2 reads YYEEEE. With 0 bases removed from V and 3 bases from J, the gap between germline ends came to 16 bases. As DNA, the CDR3 is TGTGCCAGCAGCTTGGTACAGGACGCGGACCATGGAAACACCATATATTTT. It encodes CASSLVQDADHGNTIYF.

The V call is TRBV30, the J call TRBJ2-3; maybe TRBD2 (5 bases). Trimming pared 5 bases from V and 0 bases from J, leaving 9 bases between. CDR1 and CDR2 (germline): GTSNPN, SVGIG (reference sequence). The CDR3 totals 13 residues. CDR3: CAWGLASTDTQYF. CDR3 sequence (DNA): TGTGCCTGGGGACTCGCTAGCACAGATACGCAGTATTTT.

V is TRBV6-5 and J is TRBJ2-1; TRBD2 matches 14 bases. The CDR3 runs to 15 residues. Germline values: CDR1 MNHEY, CDR2 SVGAGI. J was trimmed by 6 bases and V by 4 bases; bases with no gene match: 2. The CDR3 coding sequence is TGTGCCAGCAGTTCCGGACTAGCGGGAGGCAATGAGCAGTTCTTC. It translates to CASSSGLAGGNEQFF.

V usage is TRBV6-1 and J usage is TRBJ1-5, with D uncertain. Germline CDR1 is MNHNS and CDR2 is SASEGT. V was shortened by 2 bases and J by 7 bases, with 18 bases between the two germline ends. The CDR3 length is 16 residues. The DNA for the CDR3 is TGTGCCAGCAGTGAATTACTACCTACACAAGGCCAGCCCCAGCATTTT. This codes for CASSELLPTQGQPQHF.

This clone occurred a few times. CDR3 nucleotides: TGTGCCAGCAGGGAACCGGGACACCCCTATGGCTACACCTTC. This sequence encodes CASREPGHPYGYTF. V usage is TRBV6-5 and J usage is TRBJ1-2; D is perhaps TRBD1 (6 bases). Germline-derived CDR1 and CDR2 are MNHEY and SVGAGI. V lost 6 bases and J lost 4, with 15 bases in between. This CDR3 contains 14 residues.

This clone has a single count. This chain uses TRBV19 with TRBJ2-7; the match to TRBD1 covers 8 bases. Germline loops: CDR1 LNHDA, CDR2 SQIVND (reference sequence). CDR3 size: 17 residues. With 3 bases clipped from V and 4 bases from J, the junction kept 14 bases outside the gene matches. The CDR3 sequence: CASSIQLVGTGPYEQYF. The CDR3 coding sequence is TGTGCCAGTAGTATTCAGTTGGTTGGGACAGGACCTTACGAGCAGTACTTC.